Detailed here is one TCR beta chain. This sample was included in a study of control samples from healthy donors and cancer patients. The table came from immunoSEQ multiplex PCR; TCRdb's copy has only in-frame clones and leaves some out. The table includes about 65,000 clones, roughly nine tenths detected once. Germline CDR1 is SEHNR and CDR2 is FQNEAQ (reference sequence). This CDR3 region has 16 residues. V was shortened by 6 bases and J by 4 bases, with 21 bases between the two germline ends. Sequenced sample: PBMCs. This chain uses TRBV7-9 with TRBJ1-1; D is unclear. This sequence was found in a woman aged 50 to 65 with colorectal cancer. CDR3 coding DNA: TGTGCCAGCAGTTGGGAAACGATCGGACGGGGCACTGAAGCTTTCTTT. Protein: CASSWETIGRGTEAFF.